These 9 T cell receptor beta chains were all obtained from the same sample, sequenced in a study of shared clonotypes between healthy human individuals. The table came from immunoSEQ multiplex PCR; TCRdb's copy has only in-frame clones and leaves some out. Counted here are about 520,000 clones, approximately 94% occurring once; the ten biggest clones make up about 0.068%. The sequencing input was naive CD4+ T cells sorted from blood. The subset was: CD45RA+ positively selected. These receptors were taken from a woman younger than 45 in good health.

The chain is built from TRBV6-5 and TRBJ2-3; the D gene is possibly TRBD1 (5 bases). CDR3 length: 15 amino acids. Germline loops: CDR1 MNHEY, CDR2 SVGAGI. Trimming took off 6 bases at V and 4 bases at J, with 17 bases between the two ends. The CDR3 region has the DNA TGTGCCAGCAGAGGGTTTGGGGCTGTCGCAGATACGCAGTATTTT. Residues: CASRGFGAVADTQYF.

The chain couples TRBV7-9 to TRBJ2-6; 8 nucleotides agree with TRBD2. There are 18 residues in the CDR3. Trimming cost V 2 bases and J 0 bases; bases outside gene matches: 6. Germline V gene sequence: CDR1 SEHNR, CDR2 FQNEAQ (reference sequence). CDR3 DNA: TGTGCCAGCAGCTTACCTTCTAGCGGGCACTCTGGGGCCAACGTCCTGACTTTC. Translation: CASSLPSSGHSGANVLTF.

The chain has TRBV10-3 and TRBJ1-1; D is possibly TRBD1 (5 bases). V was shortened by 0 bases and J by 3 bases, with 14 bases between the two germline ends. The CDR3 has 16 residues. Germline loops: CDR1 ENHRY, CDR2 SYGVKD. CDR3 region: CAISESGGGGDTEAFF. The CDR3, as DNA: TGTGCCATCAGTGAGTCCGGGGGAGGTGGGGACACTGAAGCTTTCTTT.

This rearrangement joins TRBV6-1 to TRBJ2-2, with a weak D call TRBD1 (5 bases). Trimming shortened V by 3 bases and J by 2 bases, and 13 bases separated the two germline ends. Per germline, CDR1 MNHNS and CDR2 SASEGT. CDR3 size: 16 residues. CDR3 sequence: CASSDLPGINTGELFF. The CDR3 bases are TGTGCCAGCAGTGATTTGCCAGGGATTAACACCGGGGAGCTGTTTTTT.

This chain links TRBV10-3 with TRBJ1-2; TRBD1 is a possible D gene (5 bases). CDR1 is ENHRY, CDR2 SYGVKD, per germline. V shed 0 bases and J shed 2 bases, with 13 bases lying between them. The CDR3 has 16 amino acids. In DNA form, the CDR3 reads TGTGCCATCAGTGAGTCGAGAGACAGAGTAAACTATGGCTACACCTTC. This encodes CAISESRDRVNYGYTF.

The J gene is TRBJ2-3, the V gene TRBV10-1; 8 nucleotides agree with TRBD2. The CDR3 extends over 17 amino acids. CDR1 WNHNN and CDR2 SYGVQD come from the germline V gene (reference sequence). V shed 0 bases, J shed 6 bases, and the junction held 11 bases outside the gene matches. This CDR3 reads CASSESSGGRLLDTQYF. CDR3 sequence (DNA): TGCGCCAGCAGTGAGTCGTCGGGCGGGAGGTTGTTGGATACGCAGTATTTT.

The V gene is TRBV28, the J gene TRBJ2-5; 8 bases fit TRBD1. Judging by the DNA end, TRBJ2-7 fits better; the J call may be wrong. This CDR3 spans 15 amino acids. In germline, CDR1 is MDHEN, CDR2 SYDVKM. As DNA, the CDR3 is TGTGCCAGCAGGGGCCCCGGGACAGGAAACTACGAGCAGTACTTC. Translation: CASRGPGTGNYEQYF.

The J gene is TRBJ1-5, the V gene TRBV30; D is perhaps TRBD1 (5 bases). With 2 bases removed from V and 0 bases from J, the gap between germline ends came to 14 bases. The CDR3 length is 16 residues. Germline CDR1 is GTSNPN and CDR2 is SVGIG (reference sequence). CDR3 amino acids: CAWSSPQDYSNQPQHF. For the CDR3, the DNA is TGTGCCTGGAGTTCGCCACAGGACTATAGCAATCAGCCCCAGCATTTT.

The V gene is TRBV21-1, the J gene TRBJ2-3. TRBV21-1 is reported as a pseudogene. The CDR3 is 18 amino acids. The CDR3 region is CASSKGSWQLIFTDTQYF. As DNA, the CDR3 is TGTGCCAGCAGCAAAGGGTCATGGCAGCTTATATTCACAGATACGCAGTATTTT.